The next 27 T cell receptor beta chains were all read from a single sample in a study of early T cells in non-severe SARS-CoV-2 infection. Each CDR3 protein gets one entry after TCRdb re-called the 5' RACE reads with MiXCR. The profile shows more than 75,000 distinct CDR3 sequences, 13% of them singletons. Sequenced material: whole blood. These receptors were taken from an adult who was a healthcare worker with PCR-confirmed SARS-CoV-2 infection or an uninfected control (not recorded which).

Only a few counts were recorded for this clonotype. This chain joins TRBV25-1 and TRBJ2-3; the match to TRBD2 covers 8 bases. Germline assignment: CDR1 MGHDK and CDR2 SYGVNS. V lost 4 bases, J lost 6 bases, and 9 bases stayed unmatched. The CDR3 has 15 amino acids. The CDR3 nucleotides are TGTGCCAGCAGTGGACGAGCGGGAGTTATTGATACGCAGTATTTT. Translated, it gives CASSGRAGVIDTQYF.

Turning to this clonotype: A much larger clone differs by one base, so this may be a read error. This chain uses TRBV29-1 with TRBJ1-2; the D gene is possibly TRBD1 (5 bases). Germline V gene data show CDR1 as SQVTM and CDR2 as ANQGSEA. Trimming took 7 bases from V and 4 from J, leaving 13 bases between them. This CDR3 comprises 12 residues. The DNA for the CDR3 is TGCAGCGATGCCGGGGCGGCCTATGGCTACACCTTC. Its translation: CSDAGAAYGYTF. The full variable domain, its missing parts supplied by reference TRBV29-1 and TRBJ1-2, is SAVISQKPSRDICQRGTSLTIQCQVDSQVTMMFWYRQQPGQSLTLIATANQGSEATYESGFVIDKFPISRPNLTFSTLTVSNMSPEDSSIYLCSDAGAAYGYTFGSGTRLTVV.

This clonotype was picked up a small number of times. The rearrangement uses TRBV7-3 and TRBJ2-2; D unclear. The germline V and J ends were trimmed by 1 base and 7 bases, with 10 bases remaining between them. The germline CDR1 and CDR2 sequences are SGHTA and FQGTGA. This CDR3 comprises 14 residues. This chain's CDR3 is CASSLMQYGGELFF. The CDR3 nucleotides read TGTGCCAGCAGCTTAATGCAGTATGGCGGGGAGCTGTTTTTT.

The chain uses TRBV6-5 and TRBJ1-1, with D perhaps TRBD1 (5 bases). There are 12 residues in the CDR3. Germline V gene data show CDR1 as MNHEY and CDR2 as SVGAGI. The ends were cut back, 1 base at V and 6 bases at J, with 6 bases in the middle. CDR3 in amino acids: CASSYLGAEAFF. The CDR3 nucleotides are TGTGCCAGCAGTTACTTGGGGGCTGAAGCTTTCTTT.

The CDR3 DNA is TGTGCCAGCAGCCCTATTACCGCCCCCCACAATGAGCAGTTCTTC. Encoded protein: CASSPITAPHNEQFF. The V gene is TRBV7-3, the J gene TRBJ2-1; D is undetermined. Trimming shortened V by 5 bases and J by 5 bases, and 16 bases separated the two germline ends. Germline assignment: CDR1 SGHTA and CDR2 FQGTGA. The CDR3 is 15 amino acids.

This clonotype has ten or more counts. The CDR3 nucleotides are TGTGCCAGCTCCTCTGGAAGGGCGAATGGCTACACCTTC. Encoded protein: CASSSGRANGYTF. This chain links TRBV11-2 with TRBJ1-2; D remains unclear. There are 13 residues in the CDR3. V was shortened by 8 bases and J by 6 bases, with 16 bases between the two germline ends. Germline-derived CDR1 and CDR2 are SGHAT and FQNNGV.

The V and J genes are TRBV30 and TRBJ1-2; no clear D gene. From germline, CDR1 is GTSNPN and CDR2 SVGIG (reference sequence). V shed 3 bases and J shed 8 bases, with 10 bases lying between them. The CDR3 has 11 amino acids. The CDR3 coding sequence is TGTGCCTGGAGGCGAAGAATGGGCTACACCTTC. Encoded protein: CAWRRRMGYTF.

This clonotype turned up a few times. This sequence joins TRBV30 and TRBJ2-1, with D unresolved. Germline assignment: CDR1 GTSNPN and CDR2 SVGIG (reference sequence). V was cut by 0 bases and J by 0 bases, with 9 bases left in between. CDR3 length: 15 amino acids. The CDR3 DNA reads TGTGCCTGGAGTGTAGGCTTCAGCTCCTACAATGAGCAGTTCTTC. This translates into CAWSVGFSSYNEQFF.

The sample holds a few counts of this clonotype. The CDR3 spells CASSEGRTVEAFF. The CDR3 nucleotides read TGCGCCAGCAGTGAGGGGAGGACAGTTGAAGCTTTCTTT. The gene calls are TRBV10-2 and TRBJ1-1; TRBD1 is a possible D gene (6 bases). This CDR3 comprises 13 residues. Germline CDR1 and CDR2: WSHSY and SAAADI. Deletions cut 2 bases from V and 7 bases from J, with 11 bases between.

This clonotype was recorded a few times. The V gene is TRBV5-1, the J gene TRBJ2-7, with a weak D call TRBD1 (5 bases). The CDR3 length is 16 residues. V shed 3 bases and J shed 2 bases, with 18 bases lying between them. Germline CDR1 is SGHRS and CDR2 is YFSETQ. The CDR3 DNA reads TGCGCCAGCAGCTATTCAACAGGACCTTCACCCTACGAGCAGTACTTC. Translation gives CASSYSTGPSPYEQYF.

The V call is TRBV10-3, the J call TRBJ2-7; no firm D call. The CDR3 is made up of 12 amino acids. With 4 bases removed from V and 7 bases from J, the gap between germline ends came to 11 bases. Germline V gives CDR1 ENHRY, CDR2 SYGVKD. As DNA, the CDR3 is TGTGCCATCAGTGGGGAAGCCCTTGAGCAGTACTTC. Protein product: CAISGEALEQYF.

The rearrangement joins TRBV10-1 to TRBJ1-6; D is unresolved. Looked up from germline, CDR1 is WNHNN and CDR2 is SYGVQD (reference sequence). Trimming stripped 4 bases from V and 0 bases from J, with 7 bases between. The CDR3 totals 15 residues. CDR3 nucleotides: TGCGCCAGCAGTGCCGGGAGCTCCTATAATTCACCCCTCCACTTT. It encodes CASSAGSSYNSPLHF.

This clonotype showed up just a few times. The rearrangement uses TRBV3-1 and TRBJ2-5; D might be TRBD2 (7 bases). V was clipped by 8 bases and J by 4 bases, with 23 bases between them. Germline loops: CDR1 LGHDT, CDR2 YNNKEL (reference sequence). The CDR3 extends over 16 amino acids. DNA of the CDR3: TGTGCCAGCGACCCGGCGGGACGGGGGGCCAGAGAGACCCAGTACTTC. Translating gives CASDPAGRGARETQYF.

Only a few counts were recorded for this clonotype. The rearrangement uses TRBV3-1 and TRBJ2-7, with a tentative D call TRBD2 (5 bases). CDR3 length: 12 residues. CDR1 is LGHDT and CDR2 is YNNKEL in the germline V gene (reference sequence). V was shortened by 2 bases and J by 6 bases, with 8 bases between the two germline ends. CDR3 nucleotides: TGTGCCAGCAGCCAACGGACTCTCGAGCAGTACTTC. This codes for CASSQRTLEQYF.

The chain combines TRBV7-9 with TRBJ2-6; maybe TRBD1 (6 bases). The CDR3 consists of 16 residues. From germline, CDR1 is SEHNR and CDR2 FQNEAQ (reference sequence). The V end lost 3 bases, the J end lost 5 bases, and 14 bases lay between the germline ends. This CDR3 is CASSFRTDRRANVLTF. CDR3 bases: TGTGCCAGCAGCTTTAGGACAGACCGTCGGGCCAACGTCCTGACTTTC.

This clonotype came up many times. This sequence joins TRBV18 and TRBJ1-1; 7 bases are shared with TRBD1. CDR1 and CDR2 (germline): KGHSH, LQKENI. The V segment lost 1 base and the J segment 1 base; nucleotides outside the gene matches: 3. This CDR3 is built from 15 residues. In nucleotides, the CDR3 is TGTGCCAGCTCACCACAAGGGACAGCGAACACTGAAGCTTTCTTT. It specifies CASSPQGTANTEAFF.

The genes are TRBV14 and TRBJ2-7; 9 nucleotides line up with TRBD2. Germline assignment: CDR1 SGHDN and CDR2 FVKESK. V was pared by 2 bases and J by 3 bases, with 14 bases of the junction left unmatched. The CDR3 is 18 amino acids. The DNA for the CDR3 is TGTGCCAGCAGCCAACCTACCTCGGGCGGGAGGGACGACTACGAGCAGTACTTC. This sequence encodes CASSQPTSGGRDDYEQYF. Combining the CDR3 with reference TRBV14 and TRBJ2-7 gives the whole variable domain EAGVTQFPSHSVIEKGQTVTLRCDPISGHDNLYWYRRVMGKEIKFLLHFVKESKQDESGMPNNRFLAERTGGTYSTLKVQPAELEDSGVYFCASSQPTSGGRDDYEQYFGPGTRLTVT.

The genes are TRBV20-1 and TRBJ2-2; D perhaps matches TRBD2 (5 bases). Germline assignment: CDR1 DFQATT and CDR2 SNEGSKA (reference sequence). This CDR3 has 13 residues. V lost 6 bases and J 2 bases, leaving 10 bases between the germline ends. The CDR3 DNA is TGCAGTGCGGTAGCGCCCAACACCGGGGAGCTGTTTTTT. This translates into CSAVAPNTGELFF.

This clonotype appeared a few times. J is TRBJ2-7 and V is TRBV28; no firm D call. This CDR3 is 14 amino acids long. Germline values: CDR1 MDHEN, CDR2 SYDVKM. The germline V and J ends were trimmed by 8 bases and 1 base, with 15 bases remaining between them. In DNA, the CDR3 is TGTGCCAGCTGTCCCGGTCTATATTCCTACGAGCAGTACTTC. The encoded protein is CASCPGLYSYEQYF.

This clonotype was detected only a few times. The chain uses TRBV7-2 and TRBJ1-1; no clear D gene. Looked up from germline, CDR1 is SGHTA and CDR2 is FQGNSA. The germline V and J ends were trimmed by 2 bases and 0 bases, with 4 bases remaining between them. The CDR3 length is 13 residues. CDR3 DNA sequence: TGTGCCAGCAGCTTATTGATGAACACTGAAGCTTTCTTT. Its translation: CASSLLMNTEAFF.

V and J are TRBV29-1 and TRBJ2-4; no firm D call. The CDR3 is made up of 12 amino acids. Germline V gene sequence: CDR1 SQVTM, CDR2 ANQGSEA. Trimming shortened V by 7 bases and J by 5 bases, and 12 bases separated the two germline ends. This CDR3 reads CSATPRENIQYF. DNA for the CDR3: TGCAGCGCTACCCCTAGGGAAAACATTCAGTACTTC.

The rearrangement joins TRBV29-1 to TRBJ2-2; D not certain. This CDR3 comprises 15 residues. From germline, CDR1 is SQVTM and CDR2 ANQGSEA. Trimming cost V 6 bases and J 7 bases, with 21 bases left between them. This CDR3 is CSVRLDVTLGGELFF. CDR3 coding DNA: TGCAGCGTCCGCTTGGATGTAACTCTCGGCGGGGAGCTGTTTTTT.

This clonotype was observed at least ten times. The gene calls are TRBV18 and TRBJ2-3, with TRBD1 matching 12 bases. Germline CDR1 and CDR2: KGHSH and LQKENI. The CDR3 covers 17 residues. V dropped 3 bases and J dropped 5; count of bases not matched to a gene: 9. The CDR3 DNA reads as TGTGCCAGCTCACCGGCTCTCTGGGACAGGGGGCTAGATACGCAGTATTTT. This encodes CASSPALWDRGLDTQYF.

The chain is built from TRBV7-8 and TRBJ2-6; D ambiguous. Germline CDR1 reads SGHVS; CDR2 reads FQNEAQ. This CDR3 is 17 amino acids long. V lost 5 bases to trimming and J lost 0 bases, with 14 bases between them. CDR3 DNA: TGTGCCAGCAGCCCCTTATACAGCCTCTCTGGGGCCAACGTCCTGACTTTC. Protein sequence: CASSPLYSLSGANVLTF.

This clonotype was counted at least ten times. The CDR3 sequence is CASSLSLAGLHEQFF. As DNA, the CDR3 is TGTGCCAGCAGCCTTTCACTAGCGGGGCTCCATGAGCAGTTCTTC. This chain joins TRBV7-3 and TRBJ2-1; 10 bases align to TRBD2. The V segment lost 5 bases and the J segment 8 bases; nucleotides outside the gene matches: 9. Germline V gene data show CDR1 as SGHTA and CDR2 as FQGTGA. This CDR3 is 15 amino acids long.

V usage is TRBV2 and J usage is TRBJ2-1, with TRBD2 as a possible D gene (5 bases). Germline assignment: CDR1 SNHLY and CDR2 FYNNEI. The CDR3 runs 15 residues. The V end lost 8 bases, the J end lost 0 bases, and 14 bases lay between the germline ends. CDR3 sequence: CASPEGESSYNEQFF. CDR3 in DNA: TGTGCCAGCCCCGAGGGCGAATCCTCCTACAATGAGCAGTTCTTC.

This chain connects TRBV5-4 to TRBJ2-1; 8 nucleotides match TRBD2. V lost 3 bases, J lost 2 bases, and 7 bases stayed unmatched. The CDR3 is made up of 16 amino acids. CDR1 and CDR2 from the germline V gene are SGHNT and YYREEE (reference sequence). The CDR3 coding sequence is TGTGCCAGCAGCTCTACTAGCGGCGCTACCTACAATGAGCAGTTCTTC. Protein product: CASSSTSGATYNEQFF.